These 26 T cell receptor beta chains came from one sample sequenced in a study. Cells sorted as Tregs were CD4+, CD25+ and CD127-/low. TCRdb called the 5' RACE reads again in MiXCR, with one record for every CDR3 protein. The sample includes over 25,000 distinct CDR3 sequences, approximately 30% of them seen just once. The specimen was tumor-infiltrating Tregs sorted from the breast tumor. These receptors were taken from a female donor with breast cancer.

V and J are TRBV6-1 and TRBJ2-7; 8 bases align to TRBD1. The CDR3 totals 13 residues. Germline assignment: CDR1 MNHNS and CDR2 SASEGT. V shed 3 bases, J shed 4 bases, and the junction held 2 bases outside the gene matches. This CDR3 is CASSDNRGYEQYF. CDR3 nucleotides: TGTGCCAGCAGTGATAACAGGGGGTACGAGCAGTACTTC.

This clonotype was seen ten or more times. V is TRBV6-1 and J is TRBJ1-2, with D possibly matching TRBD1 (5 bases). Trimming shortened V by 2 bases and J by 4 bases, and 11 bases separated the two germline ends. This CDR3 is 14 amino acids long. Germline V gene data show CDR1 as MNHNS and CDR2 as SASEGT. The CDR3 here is CASSEPTGRYGYTF. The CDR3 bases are TGTGCCAGCAGTGAACCGACGGGACGCTATGGCTACACCTTC.

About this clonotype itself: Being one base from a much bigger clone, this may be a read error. The CDR3 bases are TGTGCCGGCAGTTACACACAGGGTGAAGCTTTCTTT. Protein: CAGSYTQGEAFF. V is TRBV6-1 and J is TRBJ1-1; tentative D call: TRBD1 (6 bases). The CDR3 contains 12 residues. Per the germline V gene, CDR1 is MNHNS and CDR2 is SASEGT.

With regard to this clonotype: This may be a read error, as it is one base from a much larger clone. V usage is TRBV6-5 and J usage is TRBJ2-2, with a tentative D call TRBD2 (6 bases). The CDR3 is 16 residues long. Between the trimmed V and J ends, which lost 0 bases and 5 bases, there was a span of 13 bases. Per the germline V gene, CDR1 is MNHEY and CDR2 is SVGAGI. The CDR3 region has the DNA TGTGCCAGCAGTTACTCTTCCAGGGAGGAGACCGGGGAGCTGTTTTTT. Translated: CASSYSSREETGELFF.

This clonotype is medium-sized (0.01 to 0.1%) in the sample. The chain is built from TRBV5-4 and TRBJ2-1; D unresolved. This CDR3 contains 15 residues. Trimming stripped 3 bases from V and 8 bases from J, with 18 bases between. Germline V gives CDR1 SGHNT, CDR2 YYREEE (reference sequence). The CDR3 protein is CASSSLLSRTDEQFF. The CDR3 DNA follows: TGTGCCAGCAGCTCCCTCCTATCGAGGACCGATGAGCAGTTCTTC. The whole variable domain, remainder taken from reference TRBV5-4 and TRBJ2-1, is ETGVTQSPTHLIKTRGQQVTLRCSSQSGHNTVSWYQQALGQGPQFIFQYYREEENGRGNFPPRFSGLQFPNYSSELNVNALELDDSALYLCASSSLLSRTDEQFFGPGTRLTVL.

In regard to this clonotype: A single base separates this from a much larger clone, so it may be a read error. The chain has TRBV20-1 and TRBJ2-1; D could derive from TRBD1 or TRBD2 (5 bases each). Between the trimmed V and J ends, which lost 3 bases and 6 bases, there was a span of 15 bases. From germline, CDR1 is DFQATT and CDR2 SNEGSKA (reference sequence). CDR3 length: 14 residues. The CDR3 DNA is TGCAGTGCTAGTGGGGAGACAGTCTGCAATGAGCAGTTCTTC. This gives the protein CSASGETVCNEQFF.

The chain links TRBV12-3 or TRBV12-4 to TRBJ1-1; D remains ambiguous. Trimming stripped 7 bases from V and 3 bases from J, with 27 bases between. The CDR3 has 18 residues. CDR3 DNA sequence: TGTGCCAGCATCCCTACCACAATAGCGGGAGGTGGGGACACTGAAGCTTTCTTT. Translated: CASIPTTIAGGGDTEAFF.

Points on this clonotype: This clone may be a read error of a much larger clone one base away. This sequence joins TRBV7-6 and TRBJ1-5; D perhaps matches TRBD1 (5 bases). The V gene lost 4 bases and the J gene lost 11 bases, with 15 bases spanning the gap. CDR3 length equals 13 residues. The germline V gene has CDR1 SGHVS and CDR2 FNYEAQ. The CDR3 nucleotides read TGTGCCAGCAGCTCGACGGGGGTGGAAGCCCAGCATTTT. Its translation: CASSSTGVEAQHF.

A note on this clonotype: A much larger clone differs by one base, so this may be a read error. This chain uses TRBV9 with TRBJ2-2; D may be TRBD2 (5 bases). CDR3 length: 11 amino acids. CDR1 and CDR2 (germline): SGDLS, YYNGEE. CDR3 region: CASSVAGELVF. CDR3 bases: TGTGCCAGCAGCGTAGCCGGGGAGCTGGTTTTT.

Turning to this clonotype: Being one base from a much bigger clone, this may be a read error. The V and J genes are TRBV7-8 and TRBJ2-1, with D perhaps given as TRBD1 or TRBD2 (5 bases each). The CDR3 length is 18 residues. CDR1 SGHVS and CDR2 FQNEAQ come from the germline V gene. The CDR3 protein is CANSWDPFDLGSYNEQFF. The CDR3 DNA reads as TGTGCCAACAGCTGGGACCCTTTCGATCTCGGCTCCTACAATGAGCAGTTCTTC.

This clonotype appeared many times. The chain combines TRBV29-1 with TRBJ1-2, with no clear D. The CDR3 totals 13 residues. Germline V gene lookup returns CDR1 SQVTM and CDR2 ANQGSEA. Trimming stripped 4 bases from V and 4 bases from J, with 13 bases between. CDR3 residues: CSVVTGGRYGYTF. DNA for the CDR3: TGCAGCGTTGTCACGGGTGGTCGCTATGGCTACACCTTC. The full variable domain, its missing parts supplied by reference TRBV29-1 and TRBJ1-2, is SAVISQKPSRDICQRGTSLTIQCQVDSQVTMMFWYRQQPGQSLTLIATANQGSEATYESGFVIDKFPISRPNLTFSTLTVSNMSPEDSSIYLCSVVTGGRYGYTFGSGTRLTVV.

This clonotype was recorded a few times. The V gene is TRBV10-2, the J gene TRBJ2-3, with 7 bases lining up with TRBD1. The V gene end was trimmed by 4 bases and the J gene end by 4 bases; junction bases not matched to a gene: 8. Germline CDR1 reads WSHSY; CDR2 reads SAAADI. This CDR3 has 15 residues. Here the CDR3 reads CASSALAQGADTQYF. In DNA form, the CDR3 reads TGCGCCAGCAGTGCCCTGGCGCAGGGGGCAGATACGCAGTATTTT.

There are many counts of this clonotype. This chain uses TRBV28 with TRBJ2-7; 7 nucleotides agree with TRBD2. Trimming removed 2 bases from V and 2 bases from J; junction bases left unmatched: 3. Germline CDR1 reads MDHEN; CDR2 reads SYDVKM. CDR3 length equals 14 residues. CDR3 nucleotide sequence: TGTGCCAGCAGTTTAGGCGGGAGTGCCTACGAGCAGTACTTC. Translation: CASSLGGSAYEQYF.

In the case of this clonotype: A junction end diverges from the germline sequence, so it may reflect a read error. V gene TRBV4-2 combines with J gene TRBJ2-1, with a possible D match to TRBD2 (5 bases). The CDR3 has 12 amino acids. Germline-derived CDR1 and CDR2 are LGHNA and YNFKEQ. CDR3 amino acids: CASSQADGEQFF. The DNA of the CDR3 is TGTGCCAGCAGTCAAGCGGACGGTGAGCAGTTCTTC.

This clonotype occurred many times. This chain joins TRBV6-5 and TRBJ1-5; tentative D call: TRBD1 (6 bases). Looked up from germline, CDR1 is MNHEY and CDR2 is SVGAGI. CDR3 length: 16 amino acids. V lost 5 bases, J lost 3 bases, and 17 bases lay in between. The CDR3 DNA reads TGTGCCAGCAGTCCCCTAGGGGGGAGCCCCAATCAGCCCCAGCATTTT. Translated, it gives CASSPLGGSPNQPQHF.

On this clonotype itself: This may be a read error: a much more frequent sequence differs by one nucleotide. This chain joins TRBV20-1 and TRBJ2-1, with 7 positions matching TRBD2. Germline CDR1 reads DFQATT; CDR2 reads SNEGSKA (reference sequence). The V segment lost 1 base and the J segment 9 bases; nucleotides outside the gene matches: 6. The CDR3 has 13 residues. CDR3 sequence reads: CSARVEPGGEQFF. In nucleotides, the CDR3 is TGCAGTGCTAGAGTAGAGCCGGGGGGTGAGCAGTTCTTC.

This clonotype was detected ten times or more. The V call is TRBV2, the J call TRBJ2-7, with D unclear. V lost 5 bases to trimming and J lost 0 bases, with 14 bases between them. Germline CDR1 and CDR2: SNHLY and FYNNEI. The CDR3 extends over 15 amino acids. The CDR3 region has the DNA TGTGCCAGCAGTAAGATGCGGCACGTCTCCTACGAGCAGTACTTC. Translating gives CASSKMRHVSYEQYF.

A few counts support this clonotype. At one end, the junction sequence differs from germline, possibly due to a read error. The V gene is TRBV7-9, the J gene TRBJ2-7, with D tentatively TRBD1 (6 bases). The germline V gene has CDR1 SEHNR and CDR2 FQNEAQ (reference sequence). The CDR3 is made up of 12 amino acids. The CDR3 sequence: CASNLGTGEQYF. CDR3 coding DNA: TGTGCCAGCAACTTAGGCACAGGGGAGCAGTACTTC.

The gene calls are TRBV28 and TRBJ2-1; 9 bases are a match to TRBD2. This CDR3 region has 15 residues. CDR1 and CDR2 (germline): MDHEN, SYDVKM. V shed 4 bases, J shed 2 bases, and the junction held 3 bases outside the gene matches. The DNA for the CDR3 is TGTGCCAGCAGTTCCCCTAGCGGGACCTACAATGAGCAGTTCTTC. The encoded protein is CASSSPSGTYNEQFF.

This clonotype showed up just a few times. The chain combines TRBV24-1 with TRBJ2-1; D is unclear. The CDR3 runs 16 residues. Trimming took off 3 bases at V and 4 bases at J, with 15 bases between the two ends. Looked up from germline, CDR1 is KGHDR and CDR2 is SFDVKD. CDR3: CATSDLNSFNYNEQFF. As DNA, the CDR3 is TGTGCCACCAGTGATCTTAACTCCTTCAATTACAATGAGCAGTTCTTC.

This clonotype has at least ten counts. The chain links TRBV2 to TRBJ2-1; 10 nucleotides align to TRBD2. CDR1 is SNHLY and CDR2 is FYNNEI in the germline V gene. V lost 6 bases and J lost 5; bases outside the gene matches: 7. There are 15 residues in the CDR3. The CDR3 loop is CASRDTSGVNNEQFF. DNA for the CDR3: TGTGCCAGCAGAGACACTAGCGGGGTTAACAATGAGCAGTTCTTC.

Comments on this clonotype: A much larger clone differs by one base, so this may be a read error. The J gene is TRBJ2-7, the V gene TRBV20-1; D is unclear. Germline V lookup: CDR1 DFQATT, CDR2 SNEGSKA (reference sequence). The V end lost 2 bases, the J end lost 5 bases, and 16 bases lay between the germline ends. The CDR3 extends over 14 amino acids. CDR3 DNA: TGCAGTGCTAGACGAAACGTGGATTCCCACGAGCAGTACTTC. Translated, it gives CSARRNVDSHEQYF.

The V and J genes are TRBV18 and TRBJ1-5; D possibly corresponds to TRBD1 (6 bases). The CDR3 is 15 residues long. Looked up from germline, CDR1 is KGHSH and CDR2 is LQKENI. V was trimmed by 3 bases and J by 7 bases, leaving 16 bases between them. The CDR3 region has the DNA TGTGCCAGCTCACCCTCTGGCAGGGGCAGGCAGCCCCAGCATTTT. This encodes CASSPSGRGRQPQHF. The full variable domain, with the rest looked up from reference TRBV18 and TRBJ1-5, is NAGVMQNPRHLVRRRGQEARLRCSPMKGHSHVYWYRQLPEEGLKFMVYLQKENIIDESGMPKERFSAEFPKEGPSILRIQQVVRGDSAAYFCASSPSGRGRQPQHFGDGTRLSIL.

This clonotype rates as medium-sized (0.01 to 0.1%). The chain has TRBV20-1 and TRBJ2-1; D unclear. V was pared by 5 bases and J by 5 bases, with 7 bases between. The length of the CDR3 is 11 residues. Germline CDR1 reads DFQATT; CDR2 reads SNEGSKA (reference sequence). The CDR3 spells CSAPLDNEQFF. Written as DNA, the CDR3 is TGCAGTGCTCCTCTAGACAATGAGCAGTTCTTC.

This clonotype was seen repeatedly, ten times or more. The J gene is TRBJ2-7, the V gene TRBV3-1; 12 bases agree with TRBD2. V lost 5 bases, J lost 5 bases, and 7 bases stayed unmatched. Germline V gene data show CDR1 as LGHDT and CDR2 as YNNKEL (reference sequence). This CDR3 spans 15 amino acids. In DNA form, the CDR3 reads TGTGCCAGCAGCACCCGACTAGCGGGAGACCACGAGCAGTACTTC. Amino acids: CASSTRLAGDHEQYF.

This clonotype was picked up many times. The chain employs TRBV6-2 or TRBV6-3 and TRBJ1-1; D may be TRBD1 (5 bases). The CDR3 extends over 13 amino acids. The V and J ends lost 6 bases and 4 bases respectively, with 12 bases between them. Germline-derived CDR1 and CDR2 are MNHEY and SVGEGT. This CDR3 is CASSRVVATEAFF. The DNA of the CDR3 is TGTGCCAGCAGCAGGGTCGTAGCCACTGAAGCTTTCTTT.